This T cell receptor (beta chain) is drawn from a study of cytomegalovirus exposure and HLA in healthy donors. Study summary: One earlier analysis, a look at approximately 190 million T cells, found roughly 120 million unique TCR beta sequences. Findings and caveats of the study: Among donors in an Asian-associated ancestry cluster, a later analysis reportedly found fewer N-insertions than the roughly 700-donor mean.

The V and J ends lost 8 bases and 5 bases respectively, with 10 bases between them. Germline V gene sequence: CDR1 SNHLY, CDR2 FYNNEI. The CDR3 is 12 amino acids. With 60 Vbeta and 13 Jbeta primers, the PCR was carried out. As originally analysed: An analysis that came later counted around 80 million unique TCR beta chains, approximately 10 million shared. Sequencing used immunoSEQ multiplex PCR; TCRdb keeps in-frame clones, though not all of them. That table is the source of V, J and clone size, and D and trimming were worked out from the DNA. The data contain around 140,000 clones, over 65% of them singletons. Details on this clone: Its antigen is not known.

Donors were nominally healthy when sampled, though unrecorded immune exposures were likely. This rearrangement joins TRBV2 to TRBJ1-5, with D perhaps TRBD1 (5 bases). This TCR derives from a male donor in good health and CMV-seronegative. Sequenced input: PBMCs. In DNA form, the CDR3 reads TGTGCCAGCCGGGGGGTACATCAGCCCCAGCATTTT. Its translation is CASRGVHQPQHF.